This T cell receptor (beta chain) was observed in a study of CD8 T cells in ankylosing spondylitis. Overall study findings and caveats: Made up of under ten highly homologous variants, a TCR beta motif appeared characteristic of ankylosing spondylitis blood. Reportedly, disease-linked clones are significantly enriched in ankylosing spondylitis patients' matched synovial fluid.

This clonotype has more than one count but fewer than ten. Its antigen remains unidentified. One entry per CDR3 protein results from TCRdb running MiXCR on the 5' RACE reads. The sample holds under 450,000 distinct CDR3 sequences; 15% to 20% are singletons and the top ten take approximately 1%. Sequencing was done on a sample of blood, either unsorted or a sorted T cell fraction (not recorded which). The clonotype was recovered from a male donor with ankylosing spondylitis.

The CDR3 coding sequence is TGCAGTGCCGAGGGACTAGCGGACTCCTACGAGCAGTACTTC. Translation gives CSAEGLADSYEQYF. The genes are TRBV20-1 and TRBJ2-7, with 11 bases aligning to TRBD2. CDR3 length: 14 amino acids. CDR1 is DFQATT and CDR2 is SNEGSKA in the germline V gene (reference sequence). The ends lost 6 bases at V and 0 bases at J; junction bases unmatched: 4.